These 2 T cell receptor beta chains share one sample of origin, sequenced in a study of beta chain features in type 1 diabetes. Every bit of the isolated RNA underwent reverse transcription, so sequencing read expressed TCRB transcripts. Assay: immunoSEQ multiplex PCR; the TCRdb copy retains only in-frame clones and omits some. Of almost 350,000 clones listed, 7.5% to 9% were seen once; the top ten hold 0.44%. The material sequenced was central memory CD4+ T cells from blood. The source of these receptors is a woman between 18 and 29 years old in good health.

This clone was detected only a few times. CDR3 nucleotide sequence: TGTGCCAGCAGTTATCTCCTGACCTACGAGCAGTACTTC. Protein product: CASSYLLTYEQYF. The rearrangement joins TRBV6-6 to TRBJ2-7, with unresolved D. This CDR3 spans 13 amino acids. Germline V lookup: CDR1 MNHNY, CDR2 SVGAGI (reference sequence). The V gene lost 3 bases and the J gene lost 2 bases, with 8 bases spanning the gap.

This clone was counted a few times. The chain carries TRBV5-6 and TRBJ2-2, with 13 bases that match TRBD2. This CDR3 is 16 amino acids long. V was pared by 5 bases and J by 7 bases, with 8 bases of the junction left unmatched. Germline-derived CDR1 and CDR2 are SGHDT and YYEEEE. This chain's CDR3 is CASRKGLAGAYGELFF. The CDR3 DNA sequence: TGTGCCAGCAGGAAAGGACTAGCGGGAGCCTACGGGGAGCTGTTTTTT.